This T cell receptor beta chain was sequenced for a study of early T cells in non-severe SARS-CoV-2 infection. Study as a whole: The authors sequenced bulk RNA from unsorted whole blood, leaving chains unpaired.

The CDR3 loop spans 15 amino acids. Germline loops: CDR1 DFQATT, CDR2 SNEGSKA (reference sequence). The ends lost 4 bases at V and 2 bases at J; junction bases unmatched: 5. Many counts were recorded for this clonotype. Researchers attached unique molecular identifiers to individual cDNA molecules. TCRdb re-derived calls from the 5' RACE reads in MiXCR, one entry per CDR3 protein. In the table there are approximately 70,000 distinct CDR3 sequences, about 9% of which are singletons. This chain joins TRBV20-1 and TRBJ2-3, with TRBD2 matching 11 bases. The TCR was taken from an adult who was a healthcare worker with PCR-confirmed SARS-CoV-2 infection or an uninfected control (not recorded which). This specimen was whole blood, taken at baseline. CDR3 sequence (DNA): TGCAGTGCTACCGGGACTAGCGGATTCACAGATACGCAGTATTTT. This sequence encodes CSATGTSGFTDTQYF.